Listed here is a single T cell receptor beta chain. The sample contains more than one DNA sequence encoding this CDR3. The data were taken from a study of blood T cell repertoires in COVID-19. Across the whole study: Nucleic acid was either cDNA or gDNA, and it came from T cells, B-cell-depleted T cells, or PBMCs.

The length of the CDR3 is 11 residues. The germline gives CDR1 LNHDA, CDR2 SQIVND (reference sequence). V lost 4 bases to trimming and J lost 3 bases, with 4 bases between them. The protocol was immunoSEQ multiplex PCR, while the TCRdb copy is restricted to in-frame clones and leaves out a portion. The repertoire holds over 200,000 clones, with 65% to 85% as singletons. The J gene is TRBJ2-7, the V gene TRBV19; D unclear. The TCR comes from a man older than 75 with acute or convalescent COVID-19. Material for sequencing was peripheral blood. The CDR3 loop reads CASSSSYEQYF. CDR3 in DNA: TGTGCCAGTAGTAGCAGCTACGAGCAGTACTTC.